What follows are 28 T cell receptor beta chains derived from one specimen sequenced in a study of regulatory T cells in long-lasting Graves disease. This sample's time point: newly diagnosed GD, antithyroid drugs for less than 3 months. Isolated PBMC RNA provided the starting material for the TCR library. Researchers made TCR beta libraries by using iRepertoire HTBI primers and running Arm-PCR on CDR3 regions. A single record per CDR3 protein comes from TCRdb applying MiXCR to the multiplex PCR reads. The sample lists some 560,000 distinct CDR3 sequences; 15% to 20% were seen once. These data also formed part of another study, on T cells in Graves' hyperthyroidism and ophthalmopathy.

Sequenced material: peripheral blood mononuclear cells (PBMCs), taken at new diagnosis, from a patient treated with antithyroid drugs. These receptors all come from a woman aged 40 to 65 with Graves disease.

The chain has TRBV11-2 and TRBJ2-2, with TRBD2 as a possible D gene (5 bases). Trimming took off 5 bases at V and 1 base at J, with 11 bases between the two ends. Per the germline V gene, CDR1 is SGHAT and CDR2 is FQNNGV. This CDR3 contains 15 residues. CDR3 sequence (DNA): TGTGCCAGCAGCGCTATAAGCGGGAACACCGGGGAGCTGTTTTTT. Its translation is CASSAISGNTGELFF.

The genes are TRBV18 and TRBJ2-5; 8 nucleotides match TRBD1. J lost 5 bases, V lost 2 bases, and 4 bases had no gene match. CDR1 and CDR2 (germline): KGHSH, LQKENI. This CDR3 is built from 14 residues. The chain's CDR3 is CASSPGDRWETQYF. The CDR3 region has the DNA TGTGCCAGCTCACCAGGGGACAGGTGGGAGACCCAGTACTTC.

Comments on this clonotype: A much larger clone is a single base away; this may be a read error. The chain carries TRBV6-1 and TRBJ2-7, with D tentatively TRBD1 (5 bases). The CDR3 has 13 amino acids. Germline V lookup: CDR1 MNHNS, CDR2 SASEGT. The CDR3 DNA reads as TGTGCCAGCAGGTCGGCAGGGCCATACGAGCAGTGCTTC. This sequence encodes CASRSAGPYEQCF.

The sample holds many counts of this clonotype. The chain links TRBV20-1 to TRBJ2-1; D perhaps matches TRBD2 (5 bases). With 3 bases removed from V and 5 bases from J, the gap between germline ends came to 8 bases. The CDR3 consists of 12 residues. Germline V gives CDR1 DFQATT, CDR2 SNEGSKA (reference sequence). Here the CDR3 reads CSASSGNNEQFF. The CDR3 region has the DNA TGCAGTGCTAGTTCCGGGAACAATGAGCAGTTCTTC.

The sample holds a few counts of this clonotype. This sequence joins TRBV20-1 and TRBJ1-6; no clear D gene. With 0 bases removed from V and 7 bases from J, the gap between germline ends came to 10 bases. The CDR3 sequence is 14 residues long. Germline V gene lookup returns CDR1 DFQATT and CDR2 SNEGSKA (reference sequence). The CDR3 DNA follows: TGCAGTGCTAGAGATTGGGCGGACAATTCACCCCTCCACTTT. As protein: CSARDWADNSPLHF.

This clonotype was counted ten times or more. The V call is TRBV5-1, the J call TRBJ2-7, with no clear D. The CDR3 length is 14 residues. CDR1 SGHRS and CDR2 YFSETQ come from the germline V gene. V gave up 4 bases and J gave up 0 bases, with 11 bases separating them. In DNA, the CDR3 is TGCGCCAGCAGCCCCGGACGGAGCTCCTACGAGCAGTACTTC. This translates into CASSPGRSSYEQYF.

In this sample, this clonotype turned up many times. The chain is built from TRBV4-1 and TRBJ2-3; 8 bases line up with TRBD1. This CDR3 spans 15 amino acids. V lost 1 base and J lost 6; bases outside the gene matches: 6. Germline values: CDR1 MGHRA, CDR2 YSYEKL. The CDR3 protein is CASSQVGQGEDTQYF. The CDR3 DNA is TGCGCCAGCAGCCAAGTAGGACAGGGAGAGGATACGCAGTATTTT.

V gene TRBV5-1 combines with J gene TRBJ2-5, with D possibly matching TRBD2 (6 bases). The CDR3 is 12 amino acids. Per the germline V gene, CDR1 is SGHRS and CDR2 is YFSETQ. V lost 5 bases and J lost 10, with 15 bases in between. The CDR3, as DNA: TGCGCCAGCAGGGGCGGAGGAGGGGTCCAGTACTTC. It codes for CASRGGGGVQYF.

This clonotype was detected many times. The chain couples TRBV5-8 to TRBJ1-1; D gene ambiguous. CDR3 size: 15 residues. CDR1 is SGHTS and CDR2 is YDEGEE in the germline V gene. V lost 1 base and J 0 bases, leaving 10 bases between the germline ends. The CDR3, as DNA: TGTGCCAGCAGCTTGAGACAACACATGAACACTGAAGCTTTCTTT. Translation gives CASSLRQHMNTEAFF.

V and J are TRBV6-2 or TRBV6-3 and TRBJ1-6, with 7 bases fitting TRBD1. Germline V CDR1 and CDR2: MNHEY, SVGEGT. The CDR3 is 15 residues long. J gave up 10 bases and V 0 bases, and 6 bases lay outside the gene matches. CDR3 sequence (DNA): TGTGCCAGCAGTTACTCACAGGGGATCGACTCACCCCTCCACTTT. It yields the protein CASSYSQGIDSPLHF.

Of note for this clonotype: A much larger clonotype is one base distant, so this may be a read error. The chain uses TRBV12-3 or TRBV12-4 and TRBJ1-6; 12 positions agree with TRBD1. The CDR3 is 17 residues long. This chain's CDR3 is CASRRGTGGPYNSPFHF. Written as DNA, the CDR3 is TGTGCCAGCAGACGCGGGACAGGGGGCCCCTATAATTCACCCTTCCACTTT.

This clonotype has a count of ten or more. V usage is TRBV11-1 and J usage is TRBJ2-1, with TRBD1 matching over 7 bases. The CDR3 is made up of 13 amino acids. Unmatched junction bases numbered 5, after V lost 8 bases and J lost 4 bases. Germline lookup yields CDR1 SGHAT and CDR2 FQDESV (reference sequence). CDR3 nucleotides: TGTGCCAGCTTCGGGGACAGATACAATGAGCAGTTCTTC. Its protein is CASFGDRYNEQFF.

A remark on this clonotype: Given a far larger clone just one base away, this is likely a sequencing read error. The chain carries TRBV6-1 and TRBJ1-5; D is unresolved. This CDR3 region has 14 residues. Germline V gene data show CDR1 as MNHNS and CDR2 as SASEGT. V lost 6 bases and J 4 bases, leaving 13 bases between the germline ends. The CDR3 nucleotides are TGTGCCAGCAGCCCCGCCAGTCTTAATCAGCCCCAGCATTTT. Its translation is CASSPASLNQPQHF.

In this sample, this clonotype turned up a few times. The chain carries TRBV10-3 and TRBJ1-4; 8 bases map to TRBD1. The germline V gene encodes CDR1 ENHRY and CDR2 SYGVKD. J was trimmed by 8 bases and V by 4 bases; bases with no gene match: 6. This CDR3 region has 14 residues. The CDR3 loop is CAISGTGIREKLFF. Here the CDR3 DNA reads TGTGCCATCAGTGGGACAGGGATACGAGAAAAACTGTTTTTT.

Ten or more counts support this clonotype. The chain employs TRBV6-2 or TRBV6-3 and TRBJ1-2; D not resolved. This CDR3 is built from 14 residues. CDR1 is MNHEY, CDR2 SVGEGT, per germline. The V end lost 0 bases, the J end lost 2 bases, and 7 bases lay between the germline ends. CDR3 DNA sequence: TGTGCCAGCAGTTACTCTGGACGGAACTATGGCTACACCTTC. This codes for CASSYSGRNYGYTF.

This clonotype appeared a few times. The J gene is TRBJ2-3, the V gene TRBV9, with D unresolved. The germline gives CDR1 SGDLS, CDR2 YYNGEE. V lost 3 bases and J 1 base, leaving 12 bases between the germline ends. CDR3 length equals 15 residues. The CDR3: CASSAGPSGTDTQYF. The CDR3 coding sequence is TGTGCCAGCAGCGCCGGGCCTTCAGGCACAGATACGCAGTATTTT.

This sequence joins TRBV9 and TRBJ2-2, with unresolved D. Germline CDR1 and CDR2: SGDLS and YYNGEE. The CDR3 has 14 residues. The V end lost 0 bases, the J end lost 4 bases, and 7 bases lay between the germline ends. The CDR3 sequence: CASSVAGVTGELFF. DNA of the CDR3: TGTGCCAGCAGCGTAGCTGGCGTCACCGGGGAGCTGTTTTTT.

The sample holds many counts of this clonotype. The chain links TRBV12-3 or TRBV12-4 to TRBJ2-5; D is tentatively TRBD1 or TRBD2 (7 bases each). The CDR3 loop spans 14 amino acids. The V end lost 5 bases, the J end lost 4 bases, and 14 bases lay between the germline ends. The CDR3 loop reads CASSPGGGRETQYF. The CDR3 region has the DNA TGTGCCAGCAGTCCAGGGGGGGGGAGAGAGACCCAGTACTTC.

The table lists this clonotype with a few counts. This chain joins TRBV12-3 or TRBV12-4 and TRBJ1-2, with 12 bases that match TRBD1. The CDR3 has 16 residues. J was trimmed by 6 bases and V by 5 bases; bases with no gene match: 10. CDR3 bases: TGTGCCAGCAGTCTCCAGAGGGGACAGGGGGCCGATGGCTACACCTTC. It specifies CASSLQRGQGADGYTF.

V and J are TRBV7-2 and TRBJ1-4, with D maybe TRBD1 (6 bases). Germline CDR1 reads SGHTA; CDR2 reads FQGNSA. This CDR3 spans 16 amino acids. Trimming left V 1 base short and J 7 bases short, with 16 bases between. CDR3 DNA: TGTGCCAGCAGCTTAGTACTTGGGGGCCGTAGTGAAAAACTGTTTTTT. This codes for CASSLVLGGRSEKLFF.

To note about this clonotype: A single base separates this from a much larger clone, so it may be a read error. This likely comes from a read error, as the CDR3 has no conserved phenylalanine or tryptophan at its end. The chain has TRBV12-3 or TRBV12-4 and TRBJ1-2, with D possibly matching TRBD1 (6 bases). Deletions cut 5 bases from V and 5 bases from J, with 18 bases between. The CDR3 has 15 residues. CDR3 amino acids: CASSLSGDASYGYTL. CDR3 DNA sequence: TGTGCCAGCAGTCTTTCAGGGGACGCCTCTTATGGCTACACCCTC.

This chain links TRBV29-1 with TRBJ1-5; no firm D call. The V gene lost 7 bases and the J gene lost 6 bases, with 16 bases spanning the gap. The germline gives CDR1 SQVTM, CDR2 ANQGSEA. CDR3 length: 13 residues. This CDR3 is CSAREQDGQPQHF. CDR3 bases: TGCAGCGCTAGGGAGCAGGACGGTCAGCCCCAGCATTTT.

This clonotype was counted a few times. The V and J genes are TRBV12-3 or TRBV12-4 and TRBJ2-2; a possible D gene is TRBD1 (6 bases). The V end was cut by 5 bases, the J end by 7 bases, with 14 bases between. The CDR3 contains 14 residues. The CDR3 reads CASSPQGLSGELFF. Written as DNA, the CDR3 is TGTGCCAGCAGTCCACAGGGTTTAAGCGGGGAGCTGTTTTTT.

This clonotype appeared many times. This sequence joins TRBV12-3 or TRBV12-4 and TRBJ2-3; D perhaps matches TRBD1 (6 bases). CDR3 length equals 14 residues. Trimming shortened V by 4 bases and J by 4 bases, and 12 bases separated the two germline ends. The CDR3 coding sequence is TGTGCCAGCAGTTCAAAACAGGGTTCAGATACGCAGTATTTT. Translating gives CASSSKQGSDTQYF.

J is TRBJ1-2 and V is TRBV5-1; 9 bases fit TRBD1. CDR3 size: 16 residues. Germline-derived CDR1 and CDR2 are SGHRS and YFSETQ. V lost 4 bases and J lost 6; bases outside the gene matches: 13. CDR3 sequence: CASSLLTGGDFDGYTF. The CDR3 nucleotides read TGCGCCAGCAGCCTTCTTACAGGGGGCGATTTTGATGGCTACACCTTC.

V is TRBV7-8 and J is TRBJ2-1; a possible D gene is TRBD2 (6 bases). Trimming removed 5 bases from V and 13 bases from J, with 12 bases in between. Germline lookup yields CDR1 SGHVS and CDR2 FQNEAQ. CDR3 length: 11 amino acids. CDR3 loop: CASSVTSSQFF. The CDR3 DNA reads TGTGCCAGCAGCGTGACTAGTTCTCAGTTCTTC.

As regards this clonotype: The junction departs from germline at one end; a sequencing error may be responsible. In DNA form, the CDR3 reads TGCGCCAGCAGCCAAGATAGGGTCTCTGGGACCAACGTCCTGACTTTC. Translating it yields CASSQDRVSGTNVLTF. The chain combines TRBV4-1 with TRBJ2-6; D gene unclear. The CDR3 extends over 16 amino acids. In germline, CDR1 is MGHRA, CDR2 YSYEKL.

This clonotype was recorded a few times. This chain connects TRBV7-3 to TRBJ1-2; the match to TRBD1 covers 8 bases. J was trimmed by 3 bases and V by 6 bases; bases with no gene match: 9. This CDR3 region has 15 residues. CDR1 and CDR2 from the germline V gene are SGHTA and FQGTGA. This chain's CDR3 is CASRPPDRAHYGYTF. CDR3 coding DNA: TGTGCCAGCAGACCACCGGACAGGGCCCACTATGGCTACACCTTC.